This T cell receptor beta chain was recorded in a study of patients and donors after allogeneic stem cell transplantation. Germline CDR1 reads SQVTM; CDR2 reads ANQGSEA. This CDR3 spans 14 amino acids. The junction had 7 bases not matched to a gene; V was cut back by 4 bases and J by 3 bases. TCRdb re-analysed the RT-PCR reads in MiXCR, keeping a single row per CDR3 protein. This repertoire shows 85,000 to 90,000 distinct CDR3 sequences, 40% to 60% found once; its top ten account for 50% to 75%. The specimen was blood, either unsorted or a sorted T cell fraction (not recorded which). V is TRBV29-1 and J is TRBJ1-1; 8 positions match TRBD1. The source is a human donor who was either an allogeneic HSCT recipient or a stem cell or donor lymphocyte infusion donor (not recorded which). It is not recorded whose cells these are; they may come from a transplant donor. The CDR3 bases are TGCAGCGTTGTTGGACAGGGTAAAGACACTGAAGCTTTCTTT. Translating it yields CSVVGQGKDTEAFF.